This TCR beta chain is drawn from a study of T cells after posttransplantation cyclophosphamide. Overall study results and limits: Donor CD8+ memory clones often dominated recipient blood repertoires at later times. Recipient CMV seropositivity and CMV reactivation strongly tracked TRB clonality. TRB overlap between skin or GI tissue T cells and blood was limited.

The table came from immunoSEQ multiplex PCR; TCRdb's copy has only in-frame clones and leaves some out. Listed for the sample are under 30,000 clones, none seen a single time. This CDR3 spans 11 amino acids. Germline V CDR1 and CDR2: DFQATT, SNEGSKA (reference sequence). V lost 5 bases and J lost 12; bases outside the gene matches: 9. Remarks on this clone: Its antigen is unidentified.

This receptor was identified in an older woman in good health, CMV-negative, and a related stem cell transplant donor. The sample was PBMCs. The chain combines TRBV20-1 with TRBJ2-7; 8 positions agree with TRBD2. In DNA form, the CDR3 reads TGCAGTGCTGGGACTAGTTTAGGCGGGTACTTC. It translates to CSAGTSLGGYF.